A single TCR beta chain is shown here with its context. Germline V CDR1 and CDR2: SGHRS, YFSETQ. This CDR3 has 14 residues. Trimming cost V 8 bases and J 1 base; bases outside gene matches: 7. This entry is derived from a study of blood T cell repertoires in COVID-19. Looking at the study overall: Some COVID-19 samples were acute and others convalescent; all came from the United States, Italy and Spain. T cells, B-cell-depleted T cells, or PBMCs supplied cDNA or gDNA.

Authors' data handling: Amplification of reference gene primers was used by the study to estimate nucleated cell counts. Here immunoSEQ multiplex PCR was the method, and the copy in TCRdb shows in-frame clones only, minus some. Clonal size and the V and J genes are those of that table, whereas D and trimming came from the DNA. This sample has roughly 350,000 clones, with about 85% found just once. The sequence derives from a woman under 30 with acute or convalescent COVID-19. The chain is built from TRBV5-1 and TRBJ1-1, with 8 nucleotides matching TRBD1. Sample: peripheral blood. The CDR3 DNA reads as TGCGCCAGTAAATTAACAGGGGGGAACACTGAAGCTTTCTTT. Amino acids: CASKLTGGNTEAFF.